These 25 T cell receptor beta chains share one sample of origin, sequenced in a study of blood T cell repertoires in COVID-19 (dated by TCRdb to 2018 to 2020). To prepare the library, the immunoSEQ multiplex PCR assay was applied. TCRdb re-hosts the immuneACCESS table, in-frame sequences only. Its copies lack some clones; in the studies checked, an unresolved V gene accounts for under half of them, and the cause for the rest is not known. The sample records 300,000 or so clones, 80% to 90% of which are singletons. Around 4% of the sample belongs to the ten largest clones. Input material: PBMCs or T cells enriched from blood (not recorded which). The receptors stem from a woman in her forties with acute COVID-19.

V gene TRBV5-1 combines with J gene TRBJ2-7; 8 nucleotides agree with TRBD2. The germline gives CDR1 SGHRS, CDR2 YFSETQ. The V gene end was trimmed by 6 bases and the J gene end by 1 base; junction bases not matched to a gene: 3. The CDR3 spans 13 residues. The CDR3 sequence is CASKRGLSYEQYF. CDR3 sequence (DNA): TGCGCCAGCAAGCGGGGGCTTTCCTACGAGCAGTACTTC.

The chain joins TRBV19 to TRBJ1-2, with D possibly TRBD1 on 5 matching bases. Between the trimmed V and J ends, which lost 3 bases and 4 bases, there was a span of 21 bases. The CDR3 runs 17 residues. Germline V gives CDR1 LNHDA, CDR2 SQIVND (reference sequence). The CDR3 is CASSIRRGPANAYGYTF. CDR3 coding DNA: TGTGCCAGTAGTATTCGAAGGGGCCCAGCGAACGCCTATGGCTACACCTTC.

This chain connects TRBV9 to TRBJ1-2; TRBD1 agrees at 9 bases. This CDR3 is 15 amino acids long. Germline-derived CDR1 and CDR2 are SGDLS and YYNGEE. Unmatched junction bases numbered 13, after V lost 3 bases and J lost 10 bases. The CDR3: CASSAYSGTGPFYTF. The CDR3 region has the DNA TGTGCCAGCAGCGCATACTCCGGGACAGGGCCATTCTACACCTTC.

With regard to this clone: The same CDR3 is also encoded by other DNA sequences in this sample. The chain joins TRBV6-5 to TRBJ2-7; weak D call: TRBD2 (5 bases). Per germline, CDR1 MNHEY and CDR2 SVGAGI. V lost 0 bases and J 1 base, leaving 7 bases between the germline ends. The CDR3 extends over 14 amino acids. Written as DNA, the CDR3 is TGTGCCAGCAGTTACTCCTCGGGGTCCTACGAGCAGTACTTC. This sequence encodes CASSYSSGSYEQYF.

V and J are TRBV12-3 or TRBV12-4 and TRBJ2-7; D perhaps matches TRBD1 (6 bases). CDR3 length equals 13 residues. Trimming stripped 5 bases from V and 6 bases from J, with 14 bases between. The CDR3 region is CASSPRTVIEQYF. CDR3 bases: TGTGCCAGCAGTCCCCGGACAGTTATCGAGCAGTACTTC.

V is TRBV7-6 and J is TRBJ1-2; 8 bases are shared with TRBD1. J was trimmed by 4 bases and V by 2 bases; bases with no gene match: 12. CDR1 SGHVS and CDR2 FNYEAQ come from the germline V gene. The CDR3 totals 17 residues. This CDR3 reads CASSLHPGTGNGYGYTF. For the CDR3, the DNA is TGTGCCAGCAGCTTACATCCCGGGACAGGCAATGGCTATGGCTACACCTTC. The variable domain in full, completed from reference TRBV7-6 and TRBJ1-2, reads GAGVSQSPRYKVTKRGQDVALRCDPISGHVSLYWYRQALGQGPEFLTYFNYEAQQDKSGLPNDRFSAERPEGSISTLTIQRTEQRDSAMYRCASSLHPGTGNGYGYTFGSGTRLTVV.

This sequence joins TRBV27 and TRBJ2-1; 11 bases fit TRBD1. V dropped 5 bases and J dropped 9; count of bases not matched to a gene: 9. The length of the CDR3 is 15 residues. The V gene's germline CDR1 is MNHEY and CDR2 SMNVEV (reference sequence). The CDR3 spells CASSQPGQGVGEQFF. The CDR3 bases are TGTGCCAGCAGTCAACCGGGACAGGGGGTGGGTGAGCAGTTCTTC.

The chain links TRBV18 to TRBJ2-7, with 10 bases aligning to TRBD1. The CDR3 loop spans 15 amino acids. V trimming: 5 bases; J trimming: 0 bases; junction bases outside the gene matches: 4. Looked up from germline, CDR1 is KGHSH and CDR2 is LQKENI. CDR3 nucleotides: TGTGCCAGCTCAAGGGGACAGGGGAGCTCCTACGAGCAGTACTTC. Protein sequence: CASSRGQGSSYEQYF.

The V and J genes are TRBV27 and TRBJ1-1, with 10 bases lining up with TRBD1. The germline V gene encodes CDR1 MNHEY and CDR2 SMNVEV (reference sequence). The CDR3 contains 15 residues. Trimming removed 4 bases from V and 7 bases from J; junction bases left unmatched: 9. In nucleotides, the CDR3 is TGTGCCAGCAGTTCACTCCGGGACAGGGGTATTGAAGCTTTCTTT. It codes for CASSSLRDRGIEAFF.

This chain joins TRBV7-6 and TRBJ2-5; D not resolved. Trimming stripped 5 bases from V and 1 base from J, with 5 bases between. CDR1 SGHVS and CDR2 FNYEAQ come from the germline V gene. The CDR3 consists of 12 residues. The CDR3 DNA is TGTGCCAGCAGCCTGTTCCAAGAGACCCAGTACTTC. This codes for CASSLFQETQYF.

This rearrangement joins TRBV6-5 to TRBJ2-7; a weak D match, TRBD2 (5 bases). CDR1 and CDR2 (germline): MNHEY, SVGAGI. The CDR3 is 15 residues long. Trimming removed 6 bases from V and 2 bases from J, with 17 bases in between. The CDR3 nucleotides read TGTGCCAGCAGCTACCGGGATTCCCTTACCTACGAGCAGTACTTC. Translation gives CASSYRDSLTYEQYF.

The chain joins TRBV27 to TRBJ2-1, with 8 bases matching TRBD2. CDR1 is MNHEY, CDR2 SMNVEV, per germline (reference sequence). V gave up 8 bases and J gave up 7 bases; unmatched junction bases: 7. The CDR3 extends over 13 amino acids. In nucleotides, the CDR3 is TGTGCCAGCCTGACTAGCGCTGGGAATGAGCAGTTCTTC. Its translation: CASLTSAGNEQFF.

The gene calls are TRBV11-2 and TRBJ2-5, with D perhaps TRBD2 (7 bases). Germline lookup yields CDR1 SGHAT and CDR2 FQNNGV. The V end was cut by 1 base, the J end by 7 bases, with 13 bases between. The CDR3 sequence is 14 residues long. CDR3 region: CASSLGGGRGTQYF. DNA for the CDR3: TGTGCCAGCAGCTTAGGGGGGGGGCGCGGGACCCAGTACTTC.

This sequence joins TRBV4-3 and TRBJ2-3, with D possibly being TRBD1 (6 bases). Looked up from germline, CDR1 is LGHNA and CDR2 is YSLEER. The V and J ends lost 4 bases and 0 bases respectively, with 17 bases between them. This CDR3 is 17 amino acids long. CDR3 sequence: CASSLALQGASTDTQYF. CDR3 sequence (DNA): TGCGCCAGCAGCCTTGCCTTACAGGGCGCTAGCACAGATACGCAGTATTTT.

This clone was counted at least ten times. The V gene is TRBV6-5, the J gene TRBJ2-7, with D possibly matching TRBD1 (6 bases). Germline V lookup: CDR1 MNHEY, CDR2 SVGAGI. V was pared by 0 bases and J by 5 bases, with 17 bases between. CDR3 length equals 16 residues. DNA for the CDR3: TGTGCCAGCAGTTACTCGGGGACACCCCCCAGAAACGAGCAGTACTTC. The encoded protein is CASSYSGTPPRNEQYF.

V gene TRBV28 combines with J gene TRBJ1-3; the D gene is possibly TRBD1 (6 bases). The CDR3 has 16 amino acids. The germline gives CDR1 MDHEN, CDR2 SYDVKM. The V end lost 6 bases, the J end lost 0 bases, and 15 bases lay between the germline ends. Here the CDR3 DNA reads TGTGCCAGCAGCCCCATGACAGGTTTCTCTGGAAACACCATATATTTT. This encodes CASSPMTGFSGNTIYF.

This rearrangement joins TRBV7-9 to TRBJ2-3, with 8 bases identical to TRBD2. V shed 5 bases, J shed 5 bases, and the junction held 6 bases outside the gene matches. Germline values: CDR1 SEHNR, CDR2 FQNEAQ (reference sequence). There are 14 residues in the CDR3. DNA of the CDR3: TGTGCCAGCAGCCCAGCGGGAGCTGTAGATACGCAGTATTTT. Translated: CASSPAGAVDTQYF.

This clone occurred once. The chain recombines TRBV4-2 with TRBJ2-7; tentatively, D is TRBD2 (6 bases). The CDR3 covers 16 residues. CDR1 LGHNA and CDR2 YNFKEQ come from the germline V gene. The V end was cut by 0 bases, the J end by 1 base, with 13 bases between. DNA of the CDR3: TGTGCCAGCAGCCAAGAGGAGGGGCTAGTTTCCTACGAGCAGTACTTC. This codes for CASSQEEGLVSYEQYF.

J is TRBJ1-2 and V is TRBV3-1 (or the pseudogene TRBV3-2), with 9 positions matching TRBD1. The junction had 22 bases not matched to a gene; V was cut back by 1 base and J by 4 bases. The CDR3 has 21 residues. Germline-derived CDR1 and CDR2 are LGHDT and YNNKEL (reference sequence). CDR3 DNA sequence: TGTGCCAGCAGCCAAGGGCTCAGTGACGACAGGGGGACCCCTTTTAGCTATGGCTACACCTTC. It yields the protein CASSQGLSDDRGTPFSYGYTF.

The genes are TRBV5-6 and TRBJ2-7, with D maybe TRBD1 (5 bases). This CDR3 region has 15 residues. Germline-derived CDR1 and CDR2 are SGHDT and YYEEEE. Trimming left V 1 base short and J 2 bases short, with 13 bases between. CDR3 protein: CASSLFGRAPYEQYF. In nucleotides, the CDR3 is TGTGCCAGCAGCTTGTTTGGCAGGGCGCCCTACGAGCAGTACTTC.

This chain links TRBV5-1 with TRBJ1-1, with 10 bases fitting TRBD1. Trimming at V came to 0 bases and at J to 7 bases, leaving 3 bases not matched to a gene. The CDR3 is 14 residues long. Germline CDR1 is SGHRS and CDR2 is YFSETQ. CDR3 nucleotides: TGCGCCAGCAGCTTGGGACAGGGGGCGCGTGAAGCTTTCTTT. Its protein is CASSLGQGAREAFF.

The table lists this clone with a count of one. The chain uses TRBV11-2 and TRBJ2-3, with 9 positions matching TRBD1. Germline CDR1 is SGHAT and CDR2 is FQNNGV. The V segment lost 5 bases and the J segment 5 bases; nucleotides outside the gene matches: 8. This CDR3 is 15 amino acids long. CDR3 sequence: CASSRSGTGLDTQYF. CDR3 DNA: TGTGCCAGCAGCCGCTCCGGGACAGGGCTAGATACGCAGTATTTT.

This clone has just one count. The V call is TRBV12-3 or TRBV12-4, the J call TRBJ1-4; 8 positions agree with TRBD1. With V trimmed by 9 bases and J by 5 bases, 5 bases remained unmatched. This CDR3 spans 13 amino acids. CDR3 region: CASGYRGNEKLFF. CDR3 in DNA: TGTGCCAGTGGCTACAGGGGGAATGAAAAACTGTTTTTT.

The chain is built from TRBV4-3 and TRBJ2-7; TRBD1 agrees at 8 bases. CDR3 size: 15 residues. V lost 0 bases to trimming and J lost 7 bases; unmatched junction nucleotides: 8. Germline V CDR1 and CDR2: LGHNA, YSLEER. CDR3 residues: CASSQDSQGAGEQYF. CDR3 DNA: TGCGCCAGCAGCCAAGATTCCCAGGGGGCGGGAGAGCAGTACTTC.

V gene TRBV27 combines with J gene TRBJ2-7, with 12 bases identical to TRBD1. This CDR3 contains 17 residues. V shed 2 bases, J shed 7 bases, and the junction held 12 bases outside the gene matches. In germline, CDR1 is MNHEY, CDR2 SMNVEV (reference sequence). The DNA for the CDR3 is TGTGCCAGCAGTTTAGTTGGTGGGGGGACAGGGGGCGAGGAGCAGTACTTC. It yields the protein CASSLVGGGTGGEEQYF.